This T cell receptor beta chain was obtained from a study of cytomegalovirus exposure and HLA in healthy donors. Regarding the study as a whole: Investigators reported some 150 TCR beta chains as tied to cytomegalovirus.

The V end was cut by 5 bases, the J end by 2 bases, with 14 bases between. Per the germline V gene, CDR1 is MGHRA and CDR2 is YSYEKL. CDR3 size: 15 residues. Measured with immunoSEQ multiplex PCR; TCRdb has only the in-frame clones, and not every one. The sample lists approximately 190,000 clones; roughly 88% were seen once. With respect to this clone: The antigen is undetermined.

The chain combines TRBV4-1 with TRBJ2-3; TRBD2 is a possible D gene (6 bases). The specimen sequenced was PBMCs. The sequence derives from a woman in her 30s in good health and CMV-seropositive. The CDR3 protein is CASSKTGTHTDTQYF. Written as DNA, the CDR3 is TGCGCCAGCAGCAAAACCGGGACTCACACAGATACGCAGTATTTT.